This T cell receptor beta chain was captured by sequencing in a study of neurological immune-mediated disorders. The method for making cDNA was 5'RACE, and it used 10-nucleotide random UMIs. MiXCR was run by TCRdb on the 5' RACE reads, yielding one entry per CDR3 protein. The sample shows around 69,000 distinct CDR3 sequences, under 5% of them seen only once. Remarks on this clonotype: Its antigen is still unknown.

Whole-study findings and limits: Patients with HTLV-1-associated myelopathy showed the most TCR clonal expansion. Those with multiple sclerosis showed the least, falling below healthy controls.

This TCR derives from a man aged 30 to 39 with multiple sclerosis. Material for sequencing was PBMCs.

For the CDR3, the DNA is TGTGCCAGCAGTGCGTGGGGAGCGGGTAATGGCTACACCTTC. It encodes CASSAWGAGNGYTF. V is TRBV6-1 and J is TRBJ1-2; no reliable D call. The V end lost 4 bases, the J end lost 6 bases, and 15 bases lay between the germline ends. The CDR3 extends over 14 amino acids. The V gene's germline CDR1 is MNHNS and CDR2 SASEGT.